A single sample gave rise to the 8 T cell receptor beta chains below, sequenced in a study of T cell clones after liver transplantation. Sequencing used immunoSEQ multiplex PCR; TCRdb keeps in-frame clones, though not all of them. Among tens of thousands of clones listed, approximately 81% were seen once. The material was CD4+ T cells from blood, obtained around 48 months after liver transplant. Receptors originate from a human patient who received a liver transplant. The T cells may partly be graft donor cells.

Only a few counts were recorded for this clone. The rearrangement joins TRBV29-1 to TRBJ2-7; 8 bases are a match to TRBD2. Germline CDR1 and CDR2: SQVTM and ANQGSEA. The CDR3 runs to 12 residues. Trimming at V came to 1 base and at J to 6 bases, leaving 2 bases not matched to a gene. CDR3 sequence: CSVEGTSSEQYF. The CDR3, as DNA: TGCAGCGTTGAAGGGACTAGCAGCGAGCAGTACTTC.

The V and J genes are TRBV28 and TRBJ2-7; D call uncertain. The CDR3 spans 13 residues. Germline CDR1 MDHEN, CDR2 SYDVKM. The V end was cut by 4 bases, the J end by 1 base, with 8 bases between. CDR3 DNA sequence: TGTGCCAGCAGTTGGGATCCGTCCTACGAGCAGTACTTC. It translates to CASSWDPSYEQYF.

The rearrangement joins TRBV9 to TRBJ1-2, with D possibly being TRBD1 (5 bases). Germline V gene data show CDR1 as SGDLS and CDR2 as YYNGEE. With 3 bases removed from V and 5 bases from J, the gap between germline ends came to 20 bases. The CDR3 is 16 amino acids. CDR3 protein: CASSAVDITPSYGYTF. DNA of the CDR3: TGTGCCAGCAGCGCCGTGGACATAACTCCGTCTTATGGCTACACCTTC.

The chain combines TRBV5-1 with TRBJ1-2, with TRBD1 identical over 7 bases. CDR1 and CDR2 from the germline V gene are SGHRS and YFSETQ. This CDR3 has 15 amino acids. V lost 3 bases to trimming and J lost 4 bases; unmatched junction nucleotides: 9. The CDR3 coding sequence is TGCGCCAGCAGCTCGGTACGGGACAGTCCCTATGGCTACACCTTC. Residues: CASSSVRDSPYGYTF.

The chain has TRBV11-2 and TRBJ2-7, with 10 nucleotides matching TRBD1. The CDR3 spans 17 residues. Germline loops: CDR1 SGHAT, CDR2 FQNNGV. V shed 0 bases and J 1 base; nucleotides not matched to a gene: 6. CDR3 loop: CASSLDTGTGVSYEQYF. The CDR3 DNA is TGTGCCAGCAGCTTAGATACCGGGACAGGGGTTTCCTACGAGCAGTACTTC.

The chain joins TRBV5-6 to TRBJ2-3; D might be TRBD1 or TRBD2, each matching 5 bases. CDR3 length: 14 amino acids. V was clipped by 4 bases and J by 6 bases, with 15 bases between them. CDR1 and CDR2 (germline): SGHDT, YYEEEE. The CDR3 nucleotides are TGTGCCAGCAGCCCTGTCGAGTGGGGGGATACGCAGTATTTT. Protein: CASSPVEWGDTQYF.

CDR3 in amino acids: CASSLHQGRGSNQPQHF. In DNA form, the CDR3 reads TGTGCCAGCAGTCTACACCAGGGTAGAGGTAGCAATCAGCCCCAGCATTTT. This rearrangement joins TRBV28 to TRBJ1-5; a possible D gene is TRBD1 (5 bases). From germline, CDR1 is MDHEN and CDR2 SYDVKM. The CDR3 runs 17 residues. V was trimmed by 5 bases and J by 0 bases, leaving 17 bases between them.

The V gene is TRBV19, the J gene TRBJ1-1; D is unresolved. The CDR3 loop spans 13 amino acids. Germline lookup yields CDR1 LNHDA and CDR2 SQIVND (reference sequence). Trimming removed 5 bases from V and 1 base from J, with 8 bases in between. DNA for the CDR3: TGTGCCAGTAGTCCCACACAGAACACTGAAGCTTTCTTT. Encoded protein: CASSPTQNTEAFF.